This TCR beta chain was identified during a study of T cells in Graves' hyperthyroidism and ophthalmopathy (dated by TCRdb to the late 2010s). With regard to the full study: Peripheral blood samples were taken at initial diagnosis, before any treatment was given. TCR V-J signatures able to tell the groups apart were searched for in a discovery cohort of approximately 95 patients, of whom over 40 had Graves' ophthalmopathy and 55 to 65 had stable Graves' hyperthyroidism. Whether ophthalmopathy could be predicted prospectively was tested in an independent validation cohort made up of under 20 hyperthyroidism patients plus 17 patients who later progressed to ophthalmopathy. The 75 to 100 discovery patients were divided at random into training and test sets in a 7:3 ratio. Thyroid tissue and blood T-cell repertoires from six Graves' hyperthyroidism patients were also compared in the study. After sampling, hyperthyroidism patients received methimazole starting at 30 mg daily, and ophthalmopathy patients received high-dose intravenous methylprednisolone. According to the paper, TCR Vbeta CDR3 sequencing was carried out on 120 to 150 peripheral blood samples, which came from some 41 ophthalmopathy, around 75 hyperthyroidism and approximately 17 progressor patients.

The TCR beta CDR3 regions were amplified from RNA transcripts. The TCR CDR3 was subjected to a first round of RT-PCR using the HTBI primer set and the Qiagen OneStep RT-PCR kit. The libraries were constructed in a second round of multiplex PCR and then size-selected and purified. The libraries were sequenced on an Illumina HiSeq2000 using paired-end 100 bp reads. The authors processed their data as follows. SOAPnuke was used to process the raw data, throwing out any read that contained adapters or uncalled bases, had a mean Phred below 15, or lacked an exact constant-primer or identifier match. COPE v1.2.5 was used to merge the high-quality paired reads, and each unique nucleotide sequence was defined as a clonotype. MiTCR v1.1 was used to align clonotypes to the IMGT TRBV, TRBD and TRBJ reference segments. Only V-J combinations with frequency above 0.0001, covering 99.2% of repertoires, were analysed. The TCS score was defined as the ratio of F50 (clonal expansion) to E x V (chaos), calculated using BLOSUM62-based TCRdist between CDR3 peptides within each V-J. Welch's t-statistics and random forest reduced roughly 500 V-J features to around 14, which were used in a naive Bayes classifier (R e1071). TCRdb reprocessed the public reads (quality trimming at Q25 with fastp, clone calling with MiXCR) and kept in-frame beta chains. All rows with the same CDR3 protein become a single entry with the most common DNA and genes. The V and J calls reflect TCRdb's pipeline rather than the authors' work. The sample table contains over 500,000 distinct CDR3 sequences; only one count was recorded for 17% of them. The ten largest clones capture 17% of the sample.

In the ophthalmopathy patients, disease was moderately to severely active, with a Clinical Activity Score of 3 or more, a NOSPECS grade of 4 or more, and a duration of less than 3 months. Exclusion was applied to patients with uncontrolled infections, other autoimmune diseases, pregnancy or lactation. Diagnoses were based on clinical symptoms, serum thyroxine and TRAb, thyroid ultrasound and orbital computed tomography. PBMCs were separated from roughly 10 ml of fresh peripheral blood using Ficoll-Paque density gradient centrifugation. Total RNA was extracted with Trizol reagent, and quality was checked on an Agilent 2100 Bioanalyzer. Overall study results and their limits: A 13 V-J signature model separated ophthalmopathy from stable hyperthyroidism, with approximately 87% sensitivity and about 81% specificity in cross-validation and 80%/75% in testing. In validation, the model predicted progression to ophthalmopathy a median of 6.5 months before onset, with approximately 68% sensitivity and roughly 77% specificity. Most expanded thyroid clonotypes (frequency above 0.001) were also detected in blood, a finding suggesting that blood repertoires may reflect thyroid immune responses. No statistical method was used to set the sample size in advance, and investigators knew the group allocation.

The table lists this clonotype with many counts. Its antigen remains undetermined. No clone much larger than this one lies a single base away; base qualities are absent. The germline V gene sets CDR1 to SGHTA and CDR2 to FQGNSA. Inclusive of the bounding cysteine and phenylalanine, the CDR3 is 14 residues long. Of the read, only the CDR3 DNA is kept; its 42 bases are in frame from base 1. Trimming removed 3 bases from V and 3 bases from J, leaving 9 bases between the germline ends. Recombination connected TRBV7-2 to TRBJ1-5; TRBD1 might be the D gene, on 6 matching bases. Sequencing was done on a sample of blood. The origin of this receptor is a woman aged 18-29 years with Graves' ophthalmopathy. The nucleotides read TGTGCCAGCAGCTTCGGACAGTACAATCAGCCCCAGCATTTT. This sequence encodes CASSFGQYNQPQHF.